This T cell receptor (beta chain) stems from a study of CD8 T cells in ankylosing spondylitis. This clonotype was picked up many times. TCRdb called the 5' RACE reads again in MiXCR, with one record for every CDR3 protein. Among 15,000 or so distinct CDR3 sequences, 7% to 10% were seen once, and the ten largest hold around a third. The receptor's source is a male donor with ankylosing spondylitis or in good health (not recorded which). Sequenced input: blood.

As DNA, the CDR3 is TGTGCCAGCAGCGACCCCAGGGGAAACCGGGGGCAGTTCTTC. Protein sequence: CASSDPRGNRGQFF. The chain carries TRBV9 and TRBJ2-1, with a possible D match to TRBD1 (6 bases). The V end lost 3 bases, the J end lost 12 bases, and 19 bases lay between the germline ends. This CDR3 contains 14 residues. Germline-derived CDR1 and CDR2 are SGDLS and YYNGEE.